This T cell receptor (beta chain) was obtained from a study of cytomegalovirus exposure and HLA in healthy donors. Method: immunoSEQ multiplex PCR; TCRdb's copy keeps in-frame clones and lacks some. The sample contains approximately 210,000 clones, around 88% of which appear only once. An approximately 120-subject validation cohort, separate from the approximately 610-subject first cohort, supplied the donors. Study-wide findings and caveats: The classifier, whose performance was assessed in both the original and validation cohorts, reportedly diagnosed cytomegalovirus status with high specificity and sensitivity. The tendency of first-cohort TCR clusters to co-occur in the 90 to 150 validation repertoires was the finding of a later analysis.

As for this clone: Its antigen is not known.

The V gene's germline CDR1 is MNHEY and CDR2 SMNVEV (reference sequence). The V gene end was trimmed by 6 bases and the J gene end by 1 base; junction bases not matched to a gene: 8. The CDR3 runs 17 residues. The chain joins TRBV27 to TRBJ2-5, with 13 bases aligning to TRBD2. The clonotype comes from a woman between 18 and 29 years old in good health and CMV-seronegative. Source material: PBMCs. Here the CDR3 reads CASRRLAGGGVQETQYF. The CDR3, as DNA: TGTGCCAGCAGACGACTAGCGGGAGGAGGGGTCCAAGAGACCCAGTACTTC.